Detailed here is one TCR beta chain. This clonotype was observed many times. The target of this receptor is not known. No base quality values were provided; no much bigger clone lies one nucleotide off. The CDR3 runs 14 amino acids, cysteine and phenylalanine included. Only CDR3 DNA remains: 42 bases, in frame from the first base. Compared with germline, V lacks 5 bases and J lacks 5 bases; bases without a gene match: 6. Reading the germline V gene gives CDR1 SGHTA and CDR2 FQGNSA. These data belong to a study of T cells of healthy individuals (dated by TCRdb to between 2018 and 2020). The method behind the library was 5' RACE. Sequencing used an Illumina MiSeq. Using fastp trimming at Q25 and MiXCR clonotype assembly, TCRdb reanalyzed the public sequencing data and kept in-frame beta chains. Every CDR3 protein is listed once, alongside the most common genes and DNA of its rows. A total of about 57,000 distinct CDR3 sequences appear in this sample, roughly 15% of them only once. Of the sample, around 4.7% falls within the top ten clones.

The rearrangement joined TRBV7-2 to TRBJ1-1; TRBD1 agrees with 9 junctional bases. This receptor was obtained from a human donor in good health. CDR3 protein: CASSQGQGRTEAFF. The base sequence is TGTGCCAGCAGCCAAGGACAGGGGAGAACTGAAGCTTTCTTT.